This T cell receptor beta chain was documented in a study of blood T cell repertoires in COVID-19. Across the study: The analysed material was cDNA or gDNA that came from T cells, B-cell-depleted T cells, or PBMCs.

As originally analysed: Estimation of nucleated cell counts was performed using reference gene primer amplification. Measured with immunoSEQ multiplex PCR; TCRdb has only the in-frame clones, and not every one. The DNA gave D and trimming, while V, J and clone size come from that table. The sample has about 130,000 clones; around 83% are singletons. V trimming: 5 bases; J trimming: 1 base; junction bases outside the gene matches: 12. CDR3 length: 18 residues. CDR1 is LGHDT and CDR2 is YNNKEL in the germline V gene (reference sequence). The chain uses TRBV3-1 (or the pseudogene TRBV3-2) and TRBJ2-3; 10 bases are a match to TRBD2. This sequence was found in a woman of 80 years or more with acute or convalescent COVID-19. Sequenced: peripheral blood. The DNA of the CDR3 is TGTGCCAGCAGCAGTCGGACTAGCGGAACTAGGGGCACAGATACGCAGTATTTT. Encoded protein: CASSSRTSGTRGTDTQYF.